This T cell receptor (beta chain) was sequenced in a study of beta chain features in type 1 diabetes. Study-level information: The patient and healthy donor groups were comparable for age, gender and cell yields.

The CDR3 has 13 residues. V was pared by 2 bases and J by 7 bases, with 9 bases between. Germline-derived CDR1 and CDR2 are MNHEY and SMNVEV (reference sequence). Sorted CD4+ subsets: naive, central memory, regulatory, stem cell-like memory (CD45RO/CCR7/CD25/CD127/CD95/CD27 panel). Study-wide findings and caveats: Across all four CD4+ subsets, people with type 1 diabetes showed modestly shorter TCRB CDR3s. The similarity of naive, central memory and Treg TCRB repertoires appeared greater among patients than among healthy donors.

This clone appeared a few times. The target antigen is unknown. Expressed TCRB transcripts were sequenced because the isolated RNA had all been reverse transcribed beforehand. Measured with immunoSEQ multiplex PCR; TCRdb has only the in-frame clones, and not every one. The sample records hundreds of thousands of clones, approximately 15% being singletons. Input material: naive CD4+ T cells from blood. The sequence was collected from a man aged 25-45 years in good health. The chain links TRBV27 to TRBJ1-5, with no clear D. The CDR3 protein is CASSLRVGQPQHF. In DNA, the CDR3 is TGTGCCAGCAGTTTAAGGGTCGGCCAGCCCCAGCATTTT.